The rows below give T cell receptor beta chains drawn from one sample of a study of OX40 agonist ivuxolimab in advanced cancers. Profiling relied on immunoSEQ multiplex PCR, and the TCRdb table lists in-frame clones only, not all of them. The sample lists roughly 83,000 clones; 91% were seen once. The sequencing used CD4+ or CD8+ T cells sorted from blood, collected in a trial of the OX40 agonist ivuxolimab. The receptors come from an adult with an advanced solid tumor such as melanoma, head and neck, liver or kidney cancer. Both conserved end residues are part of each CDR3. D genes are given only for firm matches. Where a row states a size, it is once, few, many or the class of an expanded clone; other rows omit it.

D: TRBD2; size: -; J: TRBJ2-3; V: TRBV25-1; CDR3: CASSSIGGNTDTQYF; DNA: TGTGCCAGCAGTTCTATCGGGGGGAACACAGATACGCAGTATTTT
D: -; size: -; J: TRBJ2-1; V: TRBV4-3; CDR3: CASSQERTAPYNEQFF; DNA: TGCGCCAGCAGCCAAGAGAGGACAGCTCCCTACAATGAGCAGTTCTTC
D: -; size: -; J: TRBJ2-3; V: TRBV9; CDR3: CASSASTDTQYF; DNA: TGTGCCAGCAGCGCCAGCACAGATACGCAGTATTTT
D: TRBD2; size: -; J: TRBJ2-4; V: TRBV19; CDR3: CASSIPGLAYVQYF; DNA: TGTGCCAGTAGTATCCCGGGACTAGCGTATGTTCAGTACTTC
D: -; size: -; J: TRBJ1-6; V: TRBV28; CDR3: CASSLWGLSGSPLHF; DNA: TGTGCCAGCAGTTTATGGGGTCTAAGTGGTTCACCCCTCCACTTT
D: -; size: once; J: TRBJ1-5; V: TRBV28; CDR3: CASSFALQGQPQHF; DNA: TGTGCCAGCAGTTTTGCCCTCCAGGGACAGCCCCAGCATTTT
D: TRBD1; size: -; J: TRBJ1-6; V: TRBV30; CDR3: CAWSSKDRSPNSPLHF; DNA: TGTGCCTGGAGTTCAAAGGACAGGAGCCCTAATTCACCCCTCCACTTT
D: -; size: once; J: TRBJ2-7; V: TRBV5-4; CDR3: CASSFHSGYEQYF; DNA: TGTGCCAGCAGCTTTCACAGTGGGTACGAGCAGTACTTC
D: TRBD1; size: -; J: TRBJ1-2; V: TRBV28; CDR3: CASSLQTRDRGFNYGYTF; DNA: TGTGCCAGCAGTTTACAAACCCGGGACAGGGGTTTTAACTATGGCTACACCTTC
D: -; size: -; J: TRBJ2-1; V: TRBV11-2; CDR3: CASSLRLAQLQFF; DNA: TGTGCCAGCAGCTTACGGCTAGCCCAGTTGCAGTTCTTC
D: -; size: -; J: TRBJ2-7; V: TRBV30; CDR3: CAWGSEGITYEQYF; DNA: TGTGCCTGGGGGTCCGAAGGGATAACCTACGAGCAGTACTTC
D: -; size: -; J: TRBJ1-1; V: TRBV6-5; CDR3: CASSYSPGGGDGAFF; DNA: TGTGCCAGCAGTTACTCTCCGGGGGGAGGAGACGGAGCTTTCTTT
D: -; size: -; J: TRBJ1-1; V: TRBV28; CDR3: CASSLRSRNTEAFF; DNA: TGTGCCAGCAGTTTACGGTCCCGCAACACTGAAGCTTTCTTT
D: TRBD1; size: -; J: TRBJ2-4; V: TRBV30; CDR3: CAWSVLPGGEAIQYF; DNA: TGTGCCTGGAGTGTACTCCCAGGGGGCGAGGCCATTCAGTACTTC
D: -; size: -; J: TRBJ1-1; V: TRBV6-5; CDR3: CASSYGRTGTEAFF; DNA: TGTGCCAGCAGTTACGGGCGGACGGGGACTGAAGCTTTCTTT
D: TRBD2; size: -; J: TRBJ2-1; V: TRBV11-2; CDR3: CASSSDPGLAYGGNNEQFF; DNA: TGTGCCAGCAGCTCAGACCCGGGACTAGCTTATGGTGGGAACAATGAGCAGTTCTTC
D: -; size: -; J: TRBJ2-2; V: TRBV10-3; CDR3: CAIRGRGAGELFF; DNA: TGTGCCATCAGGGGAAGGGGGGCCGGGGAGCTGTTTTTT
D: -; size: few; J: TRBJ1-1; V: TRBV30; CDR3: CACMTGPIEAFF; DNA: TGTGCCTGCATGACAGGTCCGATTGAAGCTTTCTTT
D: -; size: once; J: TRBJ1-5; V: TRBV19; CDR3: CASSTGTLDNQPQHF; DNA: TGTGCCAGTAGTACCGGGACGCTCGACAATCAGCCCCAGCATTTT
D: -; size: -; J: TRBJ2-4; V: TRBV29-1; CDR3: CSVHNPRDGVQYF; DNA: TGCAGCGTTCATAATCCCCGGGACGGGGTTCAGTACTTC
D: -; size: -; J: TRBJ2-7; V: TRBV25-1; CDR3: CASSLPYEQYF; DNA: TGTGCCAGCTCACTTCCCTACGAGCAGTACTTC
D: -; size: -; J: TRBJ1-5; V: TRBV19; CDR3: CASSISRRVAF; DNA: TGTGCCAGTAGTATTTCAAGAAGGGTCGCATTT